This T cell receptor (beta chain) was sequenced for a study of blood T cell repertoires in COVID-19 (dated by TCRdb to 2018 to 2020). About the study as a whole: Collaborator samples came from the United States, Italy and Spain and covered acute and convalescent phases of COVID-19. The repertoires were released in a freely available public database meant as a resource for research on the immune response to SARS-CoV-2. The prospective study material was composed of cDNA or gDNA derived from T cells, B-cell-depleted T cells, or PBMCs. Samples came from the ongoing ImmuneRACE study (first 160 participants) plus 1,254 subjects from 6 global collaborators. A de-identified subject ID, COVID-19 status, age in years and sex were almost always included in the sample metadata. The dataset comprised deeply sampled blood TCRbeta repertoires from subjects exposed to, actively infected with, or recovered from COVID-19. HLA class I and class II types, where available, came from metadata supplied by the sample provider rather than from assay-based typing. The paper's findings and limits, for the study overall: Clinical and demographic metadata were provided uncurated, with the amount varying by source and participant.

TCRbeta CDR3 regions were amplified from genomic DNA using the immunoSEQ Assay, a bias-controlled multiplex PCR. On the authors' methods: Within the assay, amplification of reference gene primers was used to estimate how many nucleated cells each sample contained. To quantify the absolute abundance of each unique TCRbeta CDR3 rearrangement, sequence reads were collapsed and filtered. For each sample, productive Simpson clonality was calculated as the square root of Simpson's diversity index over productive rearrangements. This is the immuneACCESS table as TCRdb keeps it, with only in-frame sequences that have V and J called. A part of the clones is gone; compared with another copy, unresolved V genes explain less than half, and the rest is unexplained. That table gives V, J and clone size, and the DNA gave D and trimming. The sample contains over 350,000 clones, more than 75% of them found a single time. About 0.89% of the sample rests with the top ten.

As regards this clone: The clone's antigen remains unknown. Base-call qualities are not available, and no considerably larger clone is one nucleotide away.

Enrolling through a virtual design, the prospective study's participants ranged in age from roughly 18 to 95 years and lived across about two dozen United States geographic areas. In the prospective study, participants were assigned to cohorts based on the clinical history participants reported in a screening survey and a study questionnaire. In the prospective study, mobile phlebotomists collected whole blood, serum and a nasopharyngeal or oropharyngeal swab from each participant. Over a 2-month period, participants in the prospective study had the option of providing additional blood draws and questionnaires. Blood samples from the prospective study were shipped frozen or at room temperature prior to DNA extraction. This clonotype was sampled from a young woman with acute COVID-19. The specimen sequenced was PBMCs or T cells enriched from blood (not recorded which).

The CDR3 is CASRLRGYRDRGYNQPQHF. The DNA sequence is TGTGCAAGTCGCTTACGAGGGTACCGGGACAGGGGGTACAATCAGCCCCAGCATTTT. The V and J genes are TRBV12-2 and TRBJ1-5; the D segment call TRBD1 is taken from the table without a DNA check. TRBV12-2 corresponds to a pseudogene. From its cysteine to its phenylalanine, the CDR3 spans 19 amino acids. CDR3 DNA only is kept here, 57 bases in frame from base 1.